The present T cell receptor (beta chain) was sequenced within a study of T-cell reconstitution after alpha-beta-depleted transplantation in children. Unique molecular identifiers were incorporated during preparation of the TCRbeta library. MiXCR, run by TCRdb on the PCR reads, gives a single entry per CDR3 protein. This sample carries about 340,000 distinct CDR3 sequences, less than 15% of them seen once, and the ten largest clones take approximately 4.2%. Germline CDR1 is SGHTA and CDR2 is FQGNSA. V lost 8 bases and J 6 bases, leaving 16 bases between the germline ends. The CDR3 consists of 14 residues.

The sample in question was PBMCs, obtained from the stem cell graft. This TCR derives from a human donor who donated a stem cell graft to a child with Fanconi anemia. The chain uses TRBV7-2 and TRBJ2-2; tentatively, D is TRBD2 (6 bases). For the CDR3, the DNA is TGTGCCAGCGCCGGGGCGGGGTTATCCGGGGAGCTGTTTTTT. Its protein is CASAGAGLSGELFF.